This T cell receptor beta chain was identified during a study of T cell responses to AZD1222 COVID-19 vaccine. Second-dose recipients at about 4 or about 12 weeks were treated as one pooled group. TCRdb keeps only in-frame clones here, not all; method: immunoSEQ multiplex PCR. The data hold 120,000 to 150,000 clones, with about nine tenths observed a single time. This TCR was recovered from an adult who received the AZD1222 COVID-19 vaccine. The specimen was peripheral blood, collected 28 days after the second AZD1222 dose.

CDR3 DNA sequence: TGTGCCAGTAGTATAGGGGGTACGAACACTGAAGCTTTCTTT. Its translation: CASSIGGTNTEAFF. V and J are TRBV19 and TRBJ1-1; unclear D gene. V shed 1 base and J shed 1 base, with 7 bases lying between them. This CDR3 is built from 14 residues. CDR1 is LNHDA and CDR2 is SQIVND in the germline V gene (reference sequence).